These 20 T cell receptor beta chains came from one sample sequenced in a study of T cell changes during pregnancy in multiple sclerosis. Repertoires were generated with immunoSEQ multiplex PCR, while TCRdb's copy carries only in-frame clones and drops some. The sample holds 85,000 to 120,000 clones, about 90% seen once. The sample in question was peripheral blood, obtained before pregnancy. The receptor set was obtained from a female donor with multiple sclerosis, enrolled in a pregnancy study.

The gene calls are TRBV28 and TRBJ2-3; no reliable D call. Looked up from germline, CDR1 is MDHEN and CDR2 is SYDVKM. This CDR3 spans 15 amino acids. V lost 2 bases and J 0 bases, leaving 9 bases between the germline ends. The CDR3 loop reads CASSLERPSTDTQYF. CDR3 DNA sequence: TGTGCCAGCAGTTTAGAGCGCCCCAGCACAGATACGCAGTATTTT.

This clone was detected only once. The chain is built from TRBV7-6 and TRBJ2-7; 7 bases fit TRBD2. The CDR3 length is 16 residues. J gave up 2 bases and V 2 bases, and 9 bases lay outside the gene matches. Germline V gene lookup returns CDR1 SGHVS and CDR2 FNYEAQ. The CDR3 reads CASSLTGETSTYEQYF. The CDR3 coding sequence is TGTGCCAGCAGCTTAACAGGCGAGACTAGCACCTACGAGCAGTACTTC. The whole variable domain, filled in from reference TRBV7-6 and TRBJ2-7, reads GAGVSQSPRYKVTKRGQDVALRCDPISGHVSLYWYRQALGQGPEFLTYFNYEAQQDKSGLPNDRFSAERPEGSISTLTIQRTEQRDSAMYRCASSLTGETSTYEQYFGPGTRLTVT.

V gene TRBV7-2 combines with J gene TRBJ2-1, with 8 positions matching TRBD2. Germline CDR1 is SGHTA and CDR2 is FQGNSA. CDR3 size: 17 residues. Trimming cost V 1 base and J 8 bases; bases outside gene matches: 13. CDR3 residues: CASSLGASGFLLHEQFF. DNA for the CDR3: TGTGCCAGCAGCTTAGGCGCTAGCGGGTTCCTGTTGCATGAGCAGTTCTTC.

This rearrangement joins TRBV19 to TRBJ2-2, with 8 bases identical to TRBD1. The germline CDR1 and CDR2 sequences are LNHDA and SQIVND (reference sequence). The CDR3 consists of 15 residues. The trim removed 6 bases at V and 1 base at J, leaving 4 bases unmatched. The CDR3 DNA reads TGTGCCAGTAGACGGACAGGGAAGAACACCGGGGAGCTGTTTTTT. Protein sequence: CASRRTGKNTGELFF.

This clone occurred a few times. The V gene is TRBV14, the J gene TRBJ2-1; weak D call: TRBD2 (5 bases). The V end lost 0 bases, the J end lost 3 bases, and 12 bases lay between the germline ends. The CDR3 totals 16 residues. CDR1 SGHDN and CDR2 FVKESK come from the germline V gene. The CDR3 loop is CASSQEAGDDYNEQFF. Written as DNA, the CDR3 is TGTGCCAGCAGCCAAGAGGCCGGGGATGACTACAATGAGCAGTTCTTC.

CDR3 region: CASSVEDHYNSPLHF. The CDR3 DNA follows: TGTGCCAGCAGTGTAGAAGATCACTATAATTCACCCCTCCACTTT. The chain joins TRBV2 to TRBJ1-6; the D is unclear. This CDR3 region has 15 residues. Germline CDR1 SNHLY, CDR2 FYNNEI. V was clipped by 4 bases and J by 3 bases, with 10 bases between them.

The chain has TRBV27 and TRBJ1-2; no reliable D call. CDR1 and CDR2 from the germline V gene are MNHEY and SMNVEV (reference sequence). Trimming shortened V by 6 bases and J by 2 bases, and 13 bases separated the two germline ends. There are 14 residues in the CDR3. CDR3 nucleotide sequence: TGTGCCAGCAGCCCCACGGTTAACAACTATGGCTACACCTTC. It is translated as CASSPTVNNYGYTF.

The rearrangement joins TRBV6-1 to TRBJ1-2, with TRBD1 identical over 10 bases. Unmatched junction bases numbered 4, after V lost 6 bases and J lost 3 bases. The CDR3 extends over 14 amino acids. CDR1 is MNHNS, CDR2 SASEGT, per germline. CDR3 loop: CASRGTGDDYGYTF. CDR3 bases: TGTGCCAGCAGGGGGACAGGGGATGACTATGGCTACACCTTC.

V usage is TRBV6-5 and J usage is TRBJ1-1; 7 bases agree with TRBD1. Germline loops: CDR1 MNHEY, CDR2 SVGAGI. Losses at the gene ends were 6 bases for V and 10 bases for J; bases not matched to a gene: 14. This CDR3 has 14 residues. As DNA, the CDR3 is TGTGCCAGCAGCTCCCAAGGGGGCCTGGGGAGAGCTTTCTTT. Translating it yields CASSSQGGLGRAFF.

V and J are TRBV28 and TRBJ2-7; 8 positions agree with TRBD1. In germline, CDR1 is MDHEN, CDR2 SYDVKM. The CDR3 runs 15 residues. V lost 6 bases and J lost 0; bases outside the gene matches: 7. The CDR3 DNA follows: TGTGCCAGCAGCTTTGGCGGGACAGGCTCCTACGAGCAGTACTTC. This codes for CASSFGGTGSYEQYF.

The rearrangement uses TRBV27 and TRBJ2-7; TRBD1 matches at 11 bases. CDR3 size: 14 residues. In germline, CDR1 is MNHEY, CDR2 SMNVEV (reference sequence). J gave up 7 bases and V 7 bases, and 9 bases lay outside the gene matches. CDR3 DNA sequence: TGTGCCAGCAAACGGACAGGGGGCTTGGGGGAGCAGTACTTC. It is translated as CASKRTGGLGEQYF.

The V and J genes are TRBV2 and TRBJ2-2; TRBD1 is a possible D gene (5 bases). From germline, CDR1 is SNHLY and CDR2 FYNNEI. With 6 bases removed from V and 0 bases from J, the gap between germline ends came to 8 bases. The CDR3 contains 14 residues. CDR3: CASSRQPNTGELFF. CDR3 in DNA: TGTGCCAGCAGCCGACAGCCGAACACCGGGGAGCTGTTTTTT.

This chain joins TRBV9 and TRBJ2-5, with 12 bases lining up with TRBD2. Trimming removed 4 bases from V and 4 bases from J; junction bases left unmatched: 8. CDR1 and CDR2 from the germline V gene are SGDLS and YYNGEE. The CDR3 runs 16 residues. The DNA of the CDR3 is TGTGCCAGCAGCCCATCTTCGACTAGCGGGAGAGAGACCCAGTACTTC. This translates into CASSPSSTSGRETQYF.

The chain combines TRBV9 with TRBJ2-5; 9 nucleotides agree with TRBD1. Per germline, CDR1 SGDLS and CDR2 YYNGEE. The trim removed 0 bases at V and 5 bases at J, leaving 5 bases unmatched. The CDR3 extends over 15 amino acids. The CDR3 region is CASSVDRGRWETQYF. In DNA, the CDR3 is TGTGCCAGCAGCGTAGACAGGGGGCGTTGGGAGACCCAGTACTTC.

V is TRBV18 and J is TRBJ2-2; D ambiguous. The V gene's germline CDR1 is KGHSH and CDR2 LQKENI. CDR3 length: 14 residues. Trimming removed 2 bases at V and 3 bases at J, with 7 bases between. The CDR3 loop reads CASSPSSYTGELFF. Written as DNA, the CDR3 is TGTGCCAGCTCACCATCAAGCTACACCGGGGAGCTGTTTTTT.

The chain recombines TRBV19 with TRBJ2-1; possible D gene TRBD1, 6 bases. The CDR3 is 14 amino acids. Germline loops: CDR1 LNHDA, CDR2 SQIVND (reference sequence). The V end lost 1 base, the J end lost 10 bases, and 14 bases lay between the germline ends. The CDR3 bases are TGTGCCAGTAGTATAGTGGGGACACTTGAGGAGCAGTTCTTC. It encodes CASSIVGTLEEQFF.

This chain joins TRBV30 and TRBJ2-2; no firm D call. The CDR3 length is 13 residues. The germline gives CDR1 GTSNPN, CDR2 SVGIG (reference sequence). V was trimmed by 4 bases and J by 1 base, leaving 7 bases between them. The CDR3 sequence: CAWNSLNTGELFF. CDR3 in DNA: TGTGCCTGGAACTCTCTGAACACCGGGGAGCTGTTTTTT.

The CDR3 DNA sequence: TGTGCCAGCAGCGCAGGACTAGCGGGAGGCAATGAGCAGTTCTTC. Its protein product is CASSAGLAGGNEQFF. The chain is built from TRBV9 and TRBJ2-1; 14 nucleotides agree with TRBD2. Germline CDR1 is SGDLS and CDR2 is YYNGEE. This CDR3 has 15 residues. J gave up 6 bases and V 3 bases, and 2 bases lay outside the gene matches.

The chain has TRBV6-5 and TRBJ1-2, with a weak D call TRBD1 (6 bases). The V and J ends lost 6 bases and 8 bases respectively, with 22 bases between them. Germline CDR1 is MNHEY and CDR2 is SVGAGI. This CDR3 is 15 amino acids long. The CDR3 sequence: CASSPGRTEVGGYTF. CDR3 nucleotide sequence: TGTGCCAGCAGCCCCGGTAGGACAGAGGTGGGGGGCTACACCTTC.

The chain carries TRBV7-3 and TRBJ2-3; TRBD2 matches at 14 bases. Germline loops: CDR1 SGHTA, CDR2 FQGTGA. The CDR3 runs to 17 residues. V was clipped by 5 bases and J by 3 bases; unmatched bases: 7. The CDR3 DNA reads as TGTGCCAGCAGCACCGGGACTAGCGGGAGTAGGACAGATACGCAGTATTTT. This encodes CASSTGTSGSRTDTQYF.